The T cell receptor (beta chain) under discussion was sequenced for a study of CD4 T cells in relation to SARS-CoV-2 and coronaviruses. Study information: PBMCs were cultured with antigen for nine to eleven days before TCR beta sequencing. The negative reference was HIV-1 Nef peptide pool or peptide-free culture. Study conclusions and caveats: Monoreactive clones expanded significantly more to SARS-CoV-2 than crossreactive clones did.

Produced via immunoSEQ multiplex PCR; TCRdb's table is partial and in-frame only. The table includes about 22,000 clones, 74% detected once. This CDR3 is 13 amino acids long. Germline-derived CDR1 and CDR2 are KGHSH and LQKENI. The V gene lost 2 bases and the J gene lost 2 bases, with 6 bases spanning the gap. In the case of this clone: As yet, its antigen is unknown.

CD4+ T cells from unexposed donors were obtained before the COVID-19 pandemic (2011-2018). After about 10 days of culture, CD4+ T cells were isolated. Fresh IL-2 medium replaced half the medium on days 3 and 7. The chain joins TRBV18 to TRBJ2-5; unclear D gene. This clonotype was obtained from a human donor in good health. The sequenced material came from CD4+ T cells from PBMCs, cultured in vitro. The CDR3 DNA reads as TGTGCCAGCTCACCAGGCGTTCAAGAGACCCAGTACTTC. It codes for CASSPGVQETQYF. Based on the CDR3 plus reference TRBV18 and TRBJ2-5, the full variable domain is NAGVMQNPRHLVRRRGQEARLRCSPMKGHSHVYWYRQLPEEGLKFMVYLQKENIIDESGMPKERFSAEFPKEGPSILRIQQVVRGDSAAYFCASSPGVQETQYFGPGTRLLVL.